These 24 T cell receptor beta chains came from one sample sequenced in a study of blood T cell repertoires in COVID-19. Profiled with immunoSEQ multiplex PCR; TCRdb holds only in-frame clones, not every one. There are 150,000 to 200,000 clones in the sample; approximately 87% occur only once, and roughly 3.6% lies in the top ten. The sample taken for sequencing was peripheral blood. Source of these receptors: a man aged 18-30 years with active or convalescent COVID-19.

The chain recombines TRBV28 with TRBJ1-5; TRBD1 matches at 10 bases. Trimming removed 3 bases from V and 2 bases from J; junction bases left unmatched: 1. Germline V gene data show CDR1 as MDHEN and CDR2 as SYDVKM. The CDR3 totals 15 residues. The CDR3 DNA follows: TGTGCCAGCAGTTTGGACAGGGGGGGCAATCAGCCCCAGCATTTT. It yields the protein CASSLDRGGNQPQHF.

The rearrangement uses TRBV7-2 and TRBJ2-1, with a tentative D call TRBD2 (5 bases). V lost 4 bases to trimming and J lost 10 bases, with 14 bases between them. The CDR3 is made up of 13 amino acids. Germline V gene lookup returns CDR1 SGHTA and CDR2 FQGNSA. The CDR3 protein is CASSSRGFGEQFF. CDR3 nucleotide sequence: TGTGCCAGCAGCTCAAGAGGGTTTGGGGAGCAGTTCTTC.

This chain joins TRBV11-2 and TRBJ2-7; weak D call: TRBD2 (5 bases). Deletions cut 1 base from V and 2 bases from J, with 12 bases between. Germline V gene sequence: CDR1 SGHAT, CDR2 FQNNGV. CDR3 length equals 15 residues. The CDR3 DNA sequence: TGTGCCAGCAGCTTAGTTGGGAGAGCCCCCTACGAGCAGTACTTC. This sequence encodes CASSLVGRAPYEQYF.

The rearrangement uses TRBV18 and TRBJ1-1; D gene uncertain. V lost 3 bases, J lost 2 bases, and 13 bases lay in between. The V gene's germline CDR1 is KGHSH and CDR2 LQKENI. The CDR3 extends over 15 amino acids. The CDR3 is CASSPPTRLNTEAFF. CDR3 in DNA: TGTGCCAGCTCACCCCCGACACGGTTAAACACTGAAGCTTTCTTT.

The rearrangement links TRBV27 to TRBJ2-1; 13 positions agree with TRBD2. With V trimmed by 4 bases and J by 2 bases, 2 bases remained unmatched. The CDR3 has 16 amino acids. The germline CDR1 and CDR2 sequences are MNHEY and SMNVEV (reference sequence). CDR3 nucleotide sequence: TGTGCCAGCAGTTGGGGACTAGCGGGGACCTACAATGAGCAGTTCTTC. Amino acids: CASSWGLAGTYNEQFF.

This chain uses TRBV24-1 with TRBJ2-2; D is perhaps TRBD1 (5 bases). V gave up 1 base and J gave up 4 bases, with 12 bases separating them. Germline lookup yields CDR1 KGHDR and CDR2 SFDVKD. The CDR3 length is 16 residues. CDR3 DNA: TGTGCCACCAGTGATTTTACCCAGGGTGTCACCGGGGAGCTGTTTTTT. Amino acid sequence: CATSDFTQGVTGELFF.

This CDR3 reads CASSPQGWYGYTF. For the CDR3, the DNA is TGTGCCAGCAGTCCACAGGGGTGGTATGGCTACACCTTC. V is TRBV27 and J is TRBJ1-2; 7 positions match TRBD1. This CDR3 is 13 amino acids long. CDR1 and CDR2 (germline): MNHEY, SMNVEV (reference sequence). The V segment lost 5 bases and the J segment 5 bases; nucleotides outside the gene matches: 5.

The J gene is TRBJ1-2, the V gene TRBV7-9; D gene ambiguous. V was pared by 1 base and J by 7 bases, with 10 bases between. This CDR3 has 13 amino acids. The germline V gene has CDR1 SEHNR and CDR2 FQNEAQ (reference sequence). The CDR3 DNA is TGTGCCAGCAGCTTAGTTGAGGAGGGTGGCTACACCTTC. The encoded protein is CASSLVEEGGYTF.

The V gene is TRBV4-1, the J gene TRBJ2-3; tentative D call: TRBD2 (6 bases). The CDR3 is 19 residues long. Per germline, CDR1 MGHRA and CDR2 YSYEKL. Trimming took 3 bases from V and 0 from J, leaving 22 bases between them. The CDR3 here is CASSQGRAGGSTSTDTQYF. The CDR3 bases are TGCGCCAGCAGCCAGGGTCGAGCCGGGGGTTCGACTAGCACAGATACGCAGTATTTT.

V is TRBV18 and J is TRBJ2-2; 7 nucleotides align to TRBD1. The CDR3 runs to 14 residues. J was trimmed by 5 bases and V by 6 bases; bases with no gene match: 6. The germline V gene encodes CDR1 KGHSH and CDR2 LQKENI. CDR3 amino acids: CASSTGVRTGELFF. The CDR3 DNA follows: TGTGCCAGCTCTACAGGGGTGCGGACCGGGGAGCTGTTTTTT.

The chain's CDR3 is CASSSTSGVGEFF. The CDR3 DNA is TGTGCCAGCAGCTCGACTAGCGGGGTAGGGGAGTTCTTC. This sequence joins TRBV7-2 and TRBJ2-1; TRBD2 aligns across 11 bases. CDR1 and CDR2 from the germline V gene are SGHTA and FQGNSA. This CDR3 has 13 amino acids. J was trimmed by 14 bases and V by 4 bases; bases with no gene match: 7. Drawing the rest from reference TRBV7-2 and TRBJ2-1, the complete variable domain is GAGVSQSPSNKVTEKGKDVELRCDPISGHTALYWYRQSLGQGLEFLIYFQGNSAPDKSGLPSDRFSAERTGGSVSTLTIQRTQQEDSAVYLCASSSTSGVGEFFGPGTRLTVL.

The rearrangement uses TRBV6-2 or TRBV6-3 and TRBJ2-6; weak D call: TRBD2 (5 bases). V was shortened by 5 bases and J by 12 bases, with 17 bases between the two germline ends. Germline loops: CDR1 MNHEY, CDR2 SVGEGT. The CDR3 contains 14 residues. CDR3 sequence: CASSTPRAVIVLTF. The DNA of the CDR3 is TGTGCCAGCAGTACCCCGCGGGCTGTTATCGTCCTGACTTTC.

The J gene is TRBJ2-1, the V gene TRBV13, with a weak D call TRBD1 (6 bases). The germline V and J ends were trimmed by 1 base and 8 bases, with 15 bases remaining between them. This CDR3 region has 15 residues. Germline V gene lookup returns CDR1 PRHDT and CDR2 FYEKMQ (reference sequence). The CDR3 nucleotides read TGTGCCAGCAGCTTAGAGGGCAGGGGATACCATGAGCAGTTCTTC. The encoded protein is CASSLEGRGYHEQFF.

The gene calls are TRBV18 and TRBJ1-2, with 9 bases fitting TRBD1. The CDR3 sequence is 16 residues long. The germline V gene encodes CDR1 KGHSH and CDR2 LQKENI. V lost 4 bases to trimming and J lost 1 base; unmatched junction nucleotides: 7. CDR3 nucleotide sequence: TGTGCCAGCTCACGGATGGGGACAGGGCTTAACTATGGCTACACCTTC. The encoded protein is CASSRMGTGLNYGYTF.

The chain links TRBV4-2 to TRBJ1-5; D uncertain. Germline values: CDR1 LGHNA, CDR2 YNFKEQ. The V and J ends lost 8 bases and 4 bases respectively, with 15 bases between them. The CDR3 extends over 14 amino acids. Here the CDR3 DNA reads TGTGCCAGCCTTATGCAGGTGATAAATCAGCCCCAGCATTTT. Translating gives CASLMQVINQPQHF.

V and J are TRBV18 and TRBJ2-7, with 9 nucleotides matching TRBD2. The CDR3 covers 14 residues. Germline-derived CDR1 and CDR2 are KGHSH and LQKENI. J gave up 0 bases and V 4 bases, and 1 base lay outside the gene matches. CDR3 nucleotides: TGTGCCAGCTCACGGGGACTAGCCTCCTACGAGCAGTACGTC. Translation: CASSRGLASYEQYV.

This rearrangement joins TRBV6-5 to TRBJ2-7; tentatively, D is TRBD1 (6 bases). V was trimmed by 5 bases and J by 5 bases, leaving 16 bases between them. Germline V gives CDR1 MNHEY, CDR2 SVGAGI. The CDR3 is 14 residues long. As DNA, the CDR3 is TGTGCCAGCAGTCACCGGGACAATCATCACGAGCAGTACTTC. Its protein product is CASSHRDNHHEQYF.

The CDR3 loop is CASSSIPSGGTDTQYF. CDR3 nucleotides: TGTGCCAGCAGTTCCATTCCTAGCGGCGGCACAGATACGCAGTATTTT. The chain recombines TRBV27 with TRBJ2-3; 7 nucleotides match TRBD2. With 4 bases clipped from V and 1 base from J, the junction kept 8 bases outside the gene matches. There are 16 residues in the CDR3. Germline loops: CDR1 MNHEY, CDR2 SMNVEV (reference sequence).

This clone was seen many times. The chain employs TRBV19 and TRBJ1-5; 11 nucleotides line up with TRBD1. CDR3 size: 15 residues. V lost 5 bases, J lost 5 bases, and 5 bases stayed unmatched. Per the germline V gene, CDR1 is LNHDA and CDR2 is SQIVND (reference sequence). The CDR3 here is CASSPGQGGHQPQHF. CDR3 bases: TGTGCCAGTAGTCCGGGACAGGGGGGCCATCAGCCCCAGCATTTT.

The V and J genes are TRBV9 and TRBJ2-5; no clear D. The length of the CDR3 is 12 residues. V lost 4 bases to trimming and J lost 2 bases, with 6 bases between them. CDR1 is SGDLS and CDR2 is YYNGEE in the germline V gene. CDR3 nucleotide sequence: TGTGCCAGCAGCTCACAGCAAGAGACCCAGTACTTC. This codes for CASSSQQETQYF.

This chain uses TRBV6-2 or TRBV6-3 with TRBJ2-7; tentatively, D is TRBD1 (5 bases). V lost 4 bases, J lost 0 bases, and 7 bases lay in between. CDR1 MNHEY and CDR2 SVGEGT come from the germline V gene. This CDR3 region has 13 residues. CDR3 coding DNA: TGTGCCAGCAGTTGGGGCCTCTCCTACGAGCAGTACTTC. Its translation is CASSWGLSYEQYF.

The table lists this clone with a few counts. The chain combines TRBV5-1 with TRBJ2-2; perhaps TRBD2 as D (6 bases). Germline V gene sequence: CDR1 SGHRS, CDR2 YFSETQ. This CDR3 is built from 16 residues. The V end lost 1 base, the J end lost 3 bases, and 13 bases lay between the germline ends. The CDR3 spells CASSLTYQRDTGELFF. The CDR3 DNA is TGCGCCAGCAGCTTGACATACCAGCGGGACACCGGGGAGCTGTTTTTT.

This sequence joins TRBV3-1 (or the pseudogene TRBV3-2) and TRBJ1-3, with TRBD1 matching 9 bases. In germline, CDR1 is LGHDT, CDR2 YNNKEL (reference sequence). V dropped 6 bases and J dropped 0; count of bases not matched to a gene: 6. The CDR3 contains 16 residues. The CDR3 bases are TGTGCCAGCAGTCCGGACAGGGGATTCTCTGGAAACACCATATATTTT. This gives the protein CASSPDRGFSGNTIYF.

This clone has a single count. The gene calls are TRBV5-1 and TRBJ2-5; weak D call: TRBD2 (5 bases). V lost 0 bases and J 4 bases, leaving 10 bases between the germline ends. Germline V gene data show CDR1 as SGHRS and CDR2 as YFSETQ. CDR3 size: 14 residues. In DNA, the CDR3 is TGCGCCAGCAGCTTGGGAGGGAGAGGAGAGACCCAGTACTTC. Translation gives CASSLGGRGETQYF.